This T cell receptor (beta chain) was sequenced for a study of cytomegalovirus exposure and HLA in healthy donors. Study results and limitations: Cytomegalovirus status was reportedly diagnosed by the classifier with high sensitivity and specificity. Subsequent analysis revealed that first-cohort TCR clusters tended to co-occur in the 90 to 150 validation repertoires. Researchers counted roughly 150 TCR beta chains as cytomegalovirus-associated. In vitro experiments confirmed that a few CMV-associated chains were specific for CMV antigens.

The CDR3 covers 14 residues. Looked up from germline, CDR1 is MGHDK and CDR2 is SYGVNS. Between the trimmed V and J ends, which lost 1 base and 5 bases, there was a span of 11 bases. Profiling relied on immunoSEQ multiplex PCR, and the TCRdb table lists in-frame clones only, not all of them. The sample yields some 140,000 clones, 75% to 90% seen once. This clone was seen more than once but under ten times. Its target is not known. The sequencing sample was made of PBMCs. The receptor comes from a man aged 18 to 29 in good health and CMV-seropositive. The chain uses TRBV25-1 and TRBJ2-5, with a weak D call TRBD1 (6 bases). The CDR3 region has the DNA TGTGCCAGCAGTGAATCTCGGGACACGGAGACCCAGTACTTC. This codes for CASSESRDTETQYF.